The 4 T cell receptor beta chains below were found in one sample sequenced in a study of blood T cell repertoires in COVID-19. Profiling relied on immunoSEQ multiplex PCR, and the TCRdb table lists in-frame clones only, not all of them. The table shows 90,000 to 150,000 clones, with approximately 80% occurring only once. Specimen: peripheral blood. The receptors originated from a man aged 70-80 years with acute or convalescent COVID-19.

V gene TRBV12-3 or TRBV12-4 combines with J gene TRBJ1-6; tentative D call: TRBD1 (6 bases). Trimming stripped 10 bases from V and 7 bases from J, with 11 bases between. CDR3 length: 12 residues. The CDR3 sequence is CAISRGNSPLHF. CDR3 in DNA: TGTGCCATAAGCAGGGGAAATTCACCCCTCCACTTT.

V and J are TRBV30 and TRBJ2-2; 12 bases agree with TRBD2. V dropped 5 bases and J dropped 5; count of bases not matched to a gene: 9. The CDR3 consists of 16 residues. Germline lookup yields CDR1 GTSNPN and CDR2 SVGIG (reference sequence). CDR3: CAWDTLAGGRTGELFF. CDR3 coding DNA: TGTGCCTGGGACACACTAGCGGGAGGTCGGACCGGGGAGCTGTTTTTT.

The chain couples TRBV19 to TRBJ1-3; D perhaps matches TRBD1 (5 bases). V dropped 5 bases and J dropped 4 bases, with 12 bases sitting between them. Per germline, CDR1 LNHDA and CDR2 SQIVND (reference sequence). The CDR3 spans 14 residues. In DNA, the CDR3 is TGTGCCAGTAGTTTGACAGCACTGGGAAACACCATATATTTT. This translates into CASSLTALGNTIYF. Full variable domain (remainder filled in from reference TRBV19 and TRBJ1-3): DGGITQSPKYLFRKEGQNVTLSCEQNLNHDAMYWYRQDPGQGLRLIYYSQIVNDFQKGDIAEGYSVSREKKESFPLTVTSAQKNPTAFYLCASSLTALGNTIYFGEGSWLTVV.

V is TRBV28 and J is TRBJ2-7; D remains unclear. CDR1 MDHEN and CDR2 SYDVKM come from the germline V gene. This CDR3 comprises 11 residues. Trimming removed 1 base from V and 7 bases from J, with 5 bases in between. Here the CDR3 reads CASSLSTEQYF. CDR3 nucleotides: TGTGCCAGCAGTTTATCGACAGAGCAGTACTTC.